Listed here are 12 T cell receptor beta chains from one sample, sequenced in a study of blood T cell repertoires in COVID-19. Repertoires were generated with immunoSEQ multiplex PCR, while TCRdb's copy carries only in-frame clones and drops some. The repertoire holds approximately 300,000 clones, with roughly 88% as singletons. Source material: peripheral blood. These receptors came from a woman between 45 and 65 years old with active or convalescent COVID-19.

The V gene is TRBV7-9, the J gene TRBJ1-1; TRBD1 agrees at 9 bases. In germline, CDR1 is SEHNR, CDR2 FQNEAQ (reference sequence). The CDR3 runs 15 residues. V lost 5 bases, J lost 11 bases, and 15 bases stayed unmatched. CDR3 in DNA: TGTGCCAGCAGCCACCTAACAGGGGGCACGTCTTCGGCTTTCTTT. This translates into CASSHLTGGTSSAFF. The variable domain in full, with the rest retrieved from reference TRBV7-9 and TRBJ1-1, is DTGVSQNPRHKITKRGQNVTFRCDPISEHNRLYWYRQTLGQGPEFLTYFQNEAQLEKSRLLSDRFSAERPKGSFSTLEIQRTEQGDSAMYLCASSHLTGGTSSAFFGQGTRLTVV.

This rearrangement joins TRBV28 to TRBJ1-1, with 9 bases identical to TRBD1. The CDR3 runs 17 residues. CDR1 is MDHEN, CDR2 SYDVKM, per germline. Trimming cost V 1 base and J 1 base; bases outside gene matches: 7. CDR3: CASSLSGQGWENTEAFF. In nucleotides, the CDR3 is TGTGCCAGCAGTTTATCGGGACAGGGTTGGGAGAACACTGAAGCTTTCTTT.

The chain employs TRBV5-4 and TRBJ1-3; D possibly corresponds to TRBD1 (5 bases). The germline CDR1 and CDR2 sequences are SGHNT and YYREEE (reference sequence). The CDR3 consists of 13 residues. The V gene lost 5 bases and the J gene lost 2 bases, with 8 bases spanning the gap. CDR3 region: CASSTRAGNTIYF. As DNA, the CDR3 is TGTGCCAGCAGTACCAGGGCTGGAAACACCATATATTTT.

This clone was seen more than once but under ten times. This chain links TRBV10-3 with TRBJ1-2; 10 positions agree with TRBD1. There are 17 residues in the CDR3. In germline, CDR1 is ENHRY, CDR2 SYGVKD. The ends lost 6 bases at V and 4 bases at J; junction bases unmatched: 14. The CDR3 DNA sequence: TGTGCCATCAGGAGAGGGACAGGGGACCGACACCGCTATGGCTACACCTTC. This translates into CAIRRGTGDRHRYGYTF.

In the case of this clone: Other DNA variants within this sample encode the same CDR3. The CDR3 coding sequence is TGTGCCAGTAGTATTACGGGGGTGAACACTGAAGCTTTCTTT. It yields the protein CASSITGVNTEAFF. J is TRBJ1-1 and V is TRBV19; possible D gene TRBD1, 5 bases. V dropped 3 bases and J dropped 0 bases, with 8 bases sitting between them. The CDR3 is made up of 14 amino acids. Germline loops: CDR1 LNHDA, CDR2 SQIVND (reference sequence).

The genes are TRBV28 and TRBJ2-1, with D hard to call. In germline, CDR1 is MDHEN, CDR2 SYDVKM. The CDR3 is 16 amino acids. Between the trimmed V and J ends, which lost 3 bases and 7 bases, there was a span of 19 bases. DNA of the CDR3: TGTGCCAGCAGTTTCCCGAGAGAATCCTCCCGTAATGAGCAGTTCTTC. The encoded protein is CASSFPRESSRNEQFF.

The CDR3 here is CASSMDPSKRYGYTF. DNA of the CDR3: TGTGCCAGCAGTATGGACCCGAGTAAGCGGTATGGCTACACCTTC. J is TRBJ1-2 and V is TRBV2; no clear D. V lost 5 bases, J lost 5 bases, and 18 bases lay in between. The CDR3 length is 15 residues. Per the germline V gene, CDR1 is SNHLY and CDR2 is FYNNEI.

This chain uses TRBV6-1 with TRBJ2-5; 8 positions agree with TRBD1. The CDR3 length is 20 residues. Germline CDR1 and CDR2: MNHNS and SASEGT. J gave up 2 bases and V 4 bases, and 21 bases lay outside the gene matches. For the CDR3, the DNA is TGTGCCAGCAGTGGGGACCGGGGACAGGATTCCTTGGCTGCACAAGAGACCCAGTACTTC. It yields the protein CASSGDRGQDSLAAQETQYF.

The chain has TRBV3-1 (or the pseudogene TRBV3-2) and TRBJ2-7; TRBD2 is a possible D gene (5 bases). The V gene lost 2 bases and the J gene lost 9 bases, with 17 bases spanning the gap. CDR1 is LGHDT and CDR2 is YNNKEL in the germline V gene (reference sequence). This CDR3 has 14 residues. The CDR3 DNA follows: TGTGCCAGCAGCCAACGGACTGCCGACGGGCGGCAGTACTTC. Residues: CASSQRTADGRQYF.

CDR3 coding DNA: TGTGCCAGCACCTCGGGGAACAGCGGGAACTATGGCTACACCTTC. It yields the protein CASTSGNSGNYGYTF. This chain uses TRBV28 with TRBJ1-2; no clear D gene. Per the germline V gene, CDR1 is MDHEN and CDR2 is SYDVKM. V lost 7 bases and J lost 2, with 17 bases in between. The CDR3 covers 15 residues.

The CDR3 nucleotides are TGTGCCAGCAGCCGCTTTCGGTGCCAGGGGTCACCCTATAATTCACCCCTCCACTTT. Encoded protein: CASSRFRCQGSPYNSPLHF. This chain joins TRBV3-1 (or the pseudogene TRBV3-2) and TRBJ1-6; tentatively, D is TRBD1 (6 bases). This CDR3 region has 19 residues. The V and J ends lost 4 bases and 2 bases respectively, with 21 bases between them. From germline, CDR1 is LGHDT and CDR2 YNNKEL (reference sequence).

The CDR3 is CASSATGYGEQYF. CDR3 nucleotide sequence: TGCGCCAGCAGCGCAACAGGGTACGGCGAGCAGTACTTC. This chain links TRBV5-1 with TRBJ2-7; possible D gene TRBD1, 6 bases. This CDR3 is built from 13 residues. Trimming left V 4 bases short and J 6 bases short, with 14 bases between. Germline lookup yields CDR1 SGHRS and CDR2 YFSETQ. Complete variable domain (other parts from reference TRBV5-1 and TRBJ2-7): KAGVTQTPRYLIKTRGQQVTLSCSPISGHRSVSWYQQTPGQGLQFLFEYFSETQRNKGNFPGRFSGRQFSNSRSEMNVSTLELGDSALYLCASSATGYGEQYFGPGTRLTVT.